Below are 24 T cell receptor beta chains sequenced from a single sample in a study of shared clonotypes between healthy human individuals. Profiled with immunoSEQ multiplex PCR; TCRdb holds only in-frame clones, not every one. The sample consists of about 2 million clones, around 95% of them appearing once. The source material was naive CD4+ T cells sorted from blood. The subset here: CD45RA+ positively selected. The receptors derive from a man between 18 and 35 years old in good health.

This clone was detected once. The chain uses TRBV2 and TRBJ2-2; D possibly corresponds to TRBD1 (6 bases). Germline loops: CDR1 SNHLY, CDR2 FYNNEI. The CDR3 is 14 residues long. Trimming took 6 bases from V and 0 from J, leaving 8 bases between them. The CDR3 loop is CASRGAPNTGELFF. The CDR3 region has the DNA TGTGCCAGCAGGGGGGCGCCGAACACCGGGGAGCTGTTTTTT.

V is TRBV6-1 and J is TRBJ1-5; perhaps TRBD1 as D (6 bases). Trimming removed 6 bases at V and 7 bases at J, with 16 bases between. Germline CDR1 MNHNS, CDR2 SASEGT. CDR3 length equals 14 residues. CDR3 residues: CASSQGRGDQPQHF. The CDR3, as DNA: TGTGCCAGCAGCCAGGGGAGGGGTGACCAGCCCCAGCATTTT.

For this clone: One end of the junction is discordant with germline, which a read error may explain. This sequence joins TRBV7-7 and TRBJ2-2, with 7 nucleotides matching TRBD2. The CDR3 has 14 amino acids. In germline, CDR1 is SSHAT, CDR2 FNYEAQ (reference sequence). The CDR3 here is CASSSLRGTGELFF. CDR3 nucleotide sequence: TGTGCTAGCAGCTCCCTGCGGGGGACCGGGGAGCTGTTTTTT.

CDR3: CAIGRGDSSNTGELFF. The CDR3 bases are TGTGCCATCGGGCGGGGAGACAGTTCGAACACCGGGGAGCTGTTTTTT. The V call is TRBV10-3, the J call TRBJ2-2; D is possibly TRBD2 (6 bases). This CDR3 is 16 amino acids long. CDR1 and CDR2 from the germline V gene are ENHRY and SYGVKD. Trimming took off 8 bases at V and 0 bases at J, with 16 bases between the two ends.

CDR3 sequence reads: CASSEAAAVGYEQYF. The CDR3, as DNA: TGTGCCAGCAGTGAAGCGGCGGCAGTAGGCTACGAGCAGTACTTC. V and J are TRBV6-1 and TRBJ2-7, with no clear D. This CDR3 has 15 amino acids. In germline, CDR1 is MNHNS, CDR2 SASEGT. The germline V and J ends were trimmed by 0 bases and 3 bases, with 12 bases remaining between them.

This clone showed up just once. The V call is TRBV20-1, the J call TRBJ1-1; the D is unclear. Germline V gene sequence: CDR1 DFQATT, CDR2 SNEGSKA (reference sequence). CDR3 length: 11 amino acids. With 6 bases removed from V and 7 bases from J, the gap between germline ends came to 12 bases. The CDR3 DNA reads TGCAGTGCGTACGGGCCGCGTGAAGCTTTCTTT. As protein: CSAYGPREAFF.

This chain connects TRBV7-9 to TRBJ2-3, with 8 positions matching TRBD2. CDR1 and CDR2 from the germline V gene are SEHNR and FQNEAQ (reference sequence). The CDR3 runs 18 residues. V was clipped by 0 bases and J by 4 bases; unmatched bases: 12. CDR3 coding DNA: TGTGCCAGCAGCTTAGCGTGGCGGGAGGTTTTAGCACCAGATACGCAGTATTTT. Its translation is CASSLAWREVLAPDTQYF.

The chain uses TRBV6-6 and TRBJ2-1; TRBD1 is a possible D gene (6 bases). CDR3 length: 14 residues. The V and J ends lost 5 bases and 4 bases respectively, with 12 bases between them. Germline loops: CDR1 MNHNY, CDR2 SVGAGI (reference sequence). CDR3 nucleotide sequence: TGTGCCAGCAGTCGACAGGAGCGTTACAATGAGCAGTTCTTC. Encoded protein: CASSRQERYNEQFF.

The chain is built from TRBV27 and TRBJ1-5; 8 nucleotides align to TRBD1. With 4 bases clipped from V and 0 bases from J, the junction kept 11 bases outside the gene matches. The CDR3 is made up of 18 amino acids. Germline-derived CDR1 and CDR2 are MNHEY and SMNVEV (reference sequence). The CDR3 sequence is CASSSTGTGANSNQPQHF. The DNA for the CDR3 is TGTGCCAGCAGTTCCACCGGGACAGGAGCTAATAGCAATCAGCCCCAGCATTTT.

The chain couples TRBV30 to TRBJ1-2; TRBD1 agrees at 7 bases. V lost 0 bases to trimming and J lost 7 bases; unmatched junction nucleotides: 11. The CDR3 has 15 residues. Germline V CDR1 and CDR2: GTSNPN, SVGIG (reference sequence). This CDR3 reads CAWSVLRGISSGYTF. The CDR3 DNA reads TGTGCCTGGAGTGTACTCAGGGGGATCTCCTCTGGCTACACCTTC. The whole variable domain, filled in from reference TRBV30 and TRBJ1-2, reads SQTIHQWPATLVQPVGSPLSLECTVEGTSNPNLYWYRQAAGRGLQLLFYSVGIGQISSEVPQNLSASRPQDRQFILSSKKLLLSDSGFYLCAWSVLRGISSGYTFGSGTRLTVV.

Here the CDR3 reads CASSRRDRDNSPLHF. DNA of the CDR3: TGCGCCAGCAGCCGCCGGGACAGAGATAATTCACCCCTCCACTTT. J is TRBJ1-6 and V is TRBV4-3; 7 bases map to TRBD1. Germline V gene data show CDR1 as LGHNA and CDR2 as YSLEER. The trim removed 4 bases at V and 5 bases at J, leaving 5 bases unmatched. The CDR3 loop spans 15 amino acids.

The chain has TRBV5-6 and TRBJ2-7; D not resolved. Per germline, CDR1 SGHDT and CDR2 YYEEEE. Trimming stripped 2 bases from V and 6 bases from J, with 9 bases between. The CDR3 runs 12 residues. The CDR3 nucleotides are TGTGCCAGCAGCTTCAGGTCCAGCGAGCAGTACTTC. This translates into CASSFRSSEQYF.

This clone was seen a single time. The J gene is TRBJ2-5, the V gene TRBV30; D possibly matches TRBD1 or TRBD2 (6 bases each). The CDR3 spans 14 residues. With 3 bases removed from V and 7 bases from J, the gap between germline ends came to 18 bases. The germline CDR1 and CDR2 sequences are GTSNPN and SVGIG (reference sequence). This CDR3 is CAWRSPGGRWTQYF. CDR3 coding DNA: TGTGCCTGGAGGTCCCCCGGGGGCCGTTGGACCCAGTACTTC.

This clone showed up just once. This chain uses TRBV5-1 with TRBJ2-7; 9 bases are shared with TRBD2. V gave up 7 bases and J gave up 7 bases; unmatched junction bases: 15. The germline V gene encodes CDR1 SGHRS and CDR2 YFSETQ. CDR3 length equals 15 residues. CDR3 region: CASSLRAGGTTEQYF. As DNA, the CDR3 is TGCGCCAGCTCCCTCCGGGCGGGGGGGACTACGGAGCAGTACTTC.

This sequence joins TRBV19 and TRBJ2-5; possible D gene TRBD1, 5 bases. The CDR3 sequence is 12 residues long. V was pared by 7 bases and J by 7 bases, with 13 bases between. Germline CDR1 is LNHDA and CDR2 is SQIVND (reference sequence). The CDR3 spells CASMTDLGTQYF. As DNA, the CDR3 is TGTGCCAGTATGACAGATCTGGGGACCCAGTACTTC.

The CDR3 DNA reads TGTGCCAGCAAGAAGGGGGCATCCTACGAGCAGTACTTC. Its translation: CASKKGASYEQYF. The rearrangement uses TRBV6-5 and TRBJ2-7; 7 nucleotides line up with TRBD1. J lost 1 base, V lost 7 bases, and 4 bases had no gene match. CDR1 and CDR2 (germline): MNHEY, SVGAGI. This CDR3 comprises 13 residues.

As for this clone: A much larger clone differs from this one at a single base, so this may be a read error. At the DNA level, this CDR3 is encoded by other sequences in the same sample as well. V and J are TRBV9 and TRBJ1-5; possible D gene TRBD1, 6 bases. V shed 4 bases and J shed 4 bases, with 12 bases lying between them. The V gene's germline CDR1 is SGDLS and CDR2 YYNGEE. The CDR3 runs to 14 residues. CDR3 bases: TGTGCCAGCAGCCTCGGGGGGGCGAATCAGCCCCAGCATTTT. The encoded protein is CASSLGGANQPQHF.

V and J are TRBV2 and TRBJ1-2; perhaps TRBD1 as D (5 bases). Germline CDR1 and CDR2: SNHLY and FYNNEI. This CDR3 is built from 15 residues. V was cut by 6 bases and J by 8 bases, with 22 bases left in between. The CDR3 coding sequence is TGTGCCAGCAGCGATCCCTCTCTCGGGACCTCGGGCTACACCTTC. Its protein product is CASSDPSLGTSGYTF.

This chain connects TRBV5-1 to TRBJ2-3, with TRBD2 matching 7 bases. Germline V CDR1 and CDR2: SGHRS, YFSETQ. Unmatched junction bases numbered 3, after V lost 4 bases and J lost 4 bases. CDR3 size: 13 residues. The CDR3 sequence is CASSRAGPDTQYF. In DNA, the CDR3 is TGCGCCAGCAGCCGAGCGGGACCAGATACGCAGTATTTT.

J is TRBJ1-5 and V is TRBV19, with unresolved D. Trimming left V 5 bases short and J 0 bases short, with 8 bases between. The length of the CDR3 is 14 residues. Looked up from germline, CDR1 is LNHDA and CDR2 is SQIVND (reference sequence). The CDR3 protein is CASSVTTSNQPQHF. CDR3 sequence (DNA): TGTGCCAGTAGTGTGACAACTAGCAATCAGCCCCAGCATTTT.

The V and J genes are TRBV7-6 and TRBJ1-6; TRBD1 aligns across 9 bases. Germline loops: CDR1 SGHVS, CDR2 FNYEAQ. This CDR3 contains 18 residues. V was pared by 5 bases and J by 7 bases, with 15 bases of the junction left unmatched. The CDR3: CASSLPSTGGSGNSPLHF. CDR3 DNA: TGTGCCAGCAGCCTCCCGTCGACAGGGGGTTCGGGAAATTCACCCCTCCACTTT.

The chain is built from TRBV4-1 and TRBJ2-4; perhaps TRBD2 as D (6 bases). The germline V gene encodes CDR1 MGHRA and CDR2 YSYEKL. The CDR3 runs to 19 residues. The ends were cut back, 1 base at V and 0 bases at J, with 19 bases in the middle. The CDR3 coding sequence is TGCGCCAGCAGCCAAGGATTGTTGGCGGGGCAGGTAGCCAAAAACATTCAGTACTTC. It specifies CASSQGLLAGQVAKNIQYF.

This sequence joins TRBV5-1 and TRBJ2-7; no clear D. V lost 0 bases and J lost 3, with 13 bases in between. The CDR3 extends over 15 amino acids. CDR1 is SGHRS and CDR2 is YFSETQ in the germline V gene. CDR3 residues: CASSLAPVGIYEQYF. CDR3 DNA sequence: TGCGCCAGCAGCTTGGCCCCAGTCGGAATCTACGAGCAGTACTTC.

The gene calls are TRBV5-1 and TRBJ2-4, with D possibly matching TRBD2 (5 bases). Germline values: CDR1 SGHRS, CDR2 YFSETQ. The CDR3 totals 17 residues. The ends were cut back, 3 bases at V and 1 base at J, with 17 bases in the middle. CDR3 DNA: TGCGCCAGCAGCTCCCCTGACGGGGAGATTGCCAAAAACATTCAGTACTTC. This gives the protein CASSSPDGEIAKNIQYF.